Presented here are 30 T cell receptor beta chains from one specimen sequenced in a study of blood T cell repertoires in COVID-19. Assay: immunoSEQ multiplex PCR; the TCRdb copy retains only in-frame clones and omits some. The sample contains more than 60,000 clones, 80% to 90% of which appear only once. Sequenced sample: peripheral blood. These TCRs come from an older man with COVID-19, enrolled during active disease.

The CDR3 DNA reads as TGTGCCAGCTTAGGACTAGCGGGGGGTGTGGAGACCCAGTACTTC. The encoded protein is CASLGLAGGVETQYF. This chain uses TRBV7-6 with TRBJ2-5, with 14 bases aligning to TRBD2. V lost 8 bases to trimming and J lost 5 bases; unmatched junction nucleotides: 7. This CDR3 has 15 amino acids. The germline CDR1 and CDR2 sequences are SGHVS and FNYEAQ.

The rearrangement uses TRBV7-9 and TRBJ1-6; 8 nucleotides align to TRBD1. CDR3 size: 15 residues. Germline V gene data show CDR1 as SEHNR and CDR2 as FQNEAQ (reference sequence). With V trimmed by 5 bases and J by 7 bases, 7 bases remained unmatched. CDR3 protein: CASSLRQGPNSPLHF. The CDR3 coding sequence is TGTGCCAGCAGCCTTCGACAGGGGCCCAATTCACCCCTCCACTTT.

The chain couples TRBV9 to TRBJ1-2, with 7 bases fitting TRBD1. CDR1 and CDR2 (germline): SGDLS, YYNGEE. V lost 4 bases and J lost 4; bases outside the gene matches: 10. The CDR3 is 15 amino acids. As DNA, the CDR3 is TGTGCCAGCAGCCCCACAGGGGCAGACATCTATGGCTACACCTTC. It translates to CASSPTGADIYGYTF.

The CDR3 reads CASSEDSGGKLFF. CDR3 coding DNA: TGCGCCAGCAGCGAGGACAGTGGGGGAAAACTGTTTTTT. The rearrangement uses TRBV5-1 and TRBJ1-4; maybe TRBD1 (6 bases). CDR1 and CDR2 from the germline V gene are SGHRS and YFSETQ. The V gene lost 4 bases and the J gene lost 10 bases, with 14 bases spanning the gap. The CDR3 consists of 13 residues.

The rearrangement uses TRBV3-1 (or the pseudogene TRBV3-2) and TRBJ1-2; D is possibly TRBD1 (5 bases). The germline V gene encodes CDR1 LGHDT and CDR2 YNNKEL (reference sequence). The CDR3 consists of 12 residues. V shed 4 bases and J shed 14 bases, with 17 bases lying between them. The CDR3 region has the DNA TGTGCCAGCAGCCCCGACAGTGACCTACGAACCTTC. Protein sequence: CASSPDSDLRTF.

This clone has just one count. The V call is TRBV5-1, the J call TRBJ1-3, with D hard to call. Germline V gene lookup returns CDR1 SGHRS and CDR2 YFSETQ. V lost 0 bases, J lost 8 bases, and 15 bases lay in between. This CDR3 has 15 amino acids. CDR3 protein: CASSLGNVGVDTIYF. In DNA, the CDR3 is TGCGCCAGCAGCTTGGGGAATGTGGGAGTCGACACCATATATTTT.

This clone appeared once. J is TRBJ1-1 and V is TRBV6-5; D remains unclear. The V gene lost 6 bases and the J gene lost 0 bases, with 8 bases spanning the gap. Germline V CDR1 and CDR2: MNHEY, SVGAGI. The CDR3 sequence is 13 residues long. CDR3 sequence (DNA): TGTGCCAGCAGGTGGAGTTTGAACACTGAAGCTTTCTTT. Translated: CASRWSLNTEAFF.

This sequence joins TRBV18 and TRBJ2-5; D is unclear. This CDR3 is 15 amino acids long. CDR1 is KGHSH and CDR2 is LQKENI in the germline V gene. Trimming pared 5 bases from V and 3 bases from J, leaving 16 bases between. CDR3 protein: CASSWSRASEETQYF. For the CDR3, the DNA is TGTGCCAGCTCATGGTCAAGAGCGTCAGAAGAGACCCAGTACTTC.

The table lists this clone with a count of one. V is TRBV2 and J is TRBJ1-1; 11 bases agree with TRBD1. V was pared by 7 bases and J by 13 bases, with 11 bases of the junction left unmatched. The CDR3 has 13 amino acids. Germline V gene sequence: CDR1 SNHLY, CDR2 FYNNEI. CDR3: CASTLGQGATIFF. The CDR3 bases are TGTGCCAGCACCCTCGGACAGGGGGCTACTATTTTCTTT. Complete variable domain (other parts from reference TRBV2 and TRBJ1-1): EPEVTQTPSHQVTQMGQEVILRCVPISNHLYFYWYRQILGQKVEFLVSFYNNEISEKSEIFDDQFSVERPDGSNFTLKIRSTKLEDSAMYFCASTLGQGATIFFGQGTRLTVV.

This chain connects TRBV9 to TRBJ2-2, with a weak D call TRBD1 (5 bases). Germline CDR1 is SGDLS and CDR2 is YYNGEE. V was shortened by 4 bases and J by 5 bases, with 15 bases between the two germline ends. The CDR3 covers 15 residues. CDR3 amino acids: CASSNPGMGTGELFF. The DNA for the CDR3 is TGTGCCAGCAGCAATCCAGGGATGGGGACCGGGGAGCTGTTTTTT.

In regard to this clone: At one end, the junction sequence differs from germline, possibly due to a read error. The chain employs TRBV6-2 or TRBV6-3 and TRBJ2-1; D is uncertain. This CDR3 is 14 amino acids long. Germline CDR1 and CDR2: MNHEY and SVGEGT. CDR3 residues: CASSYSSVDNEQFF. The CDR3 DNA follows: TGTGCCAGCAGCTACTCATCGGTCGACAATGAGCAGTTCTTC.

The V gene is TRBV7-8, the J gene TRBJ2-5, with D uncertain. CDR1 SGHVS and CDR2 FQNEAQ come from the germline V gene. CDR3 length: 12 residues. V lost 5 bases and J lost 1, with 5 bases in between. The CDR3 sequence: CASSPFQETQYF. CDR3 nucleotides: TGTGCCAGCAGCCCTTTCCAAGAGACCCAGTACTTC.

This clone was detected once. The rearrangement joins TRBV5-6 to TRBJ1-2; a weak D match, TRBD1 (5 bases). V lost 5 bases to trimming and J lost 3 bases, with 11 bases between them. CDR3 length: 13 residues. CDR1 and CDR2 (germline): SGHDT, YYEEEE. Here the CDR3 reads CASSPGRDYGYTF. CDR3 in DNA: TGTGCCAGCAGTCCCGGCAGGGACTATGGCTACACCTTC.

This clone was picked up a small number of times. The CDR3 sequence: CASSLRSNTEAFF. The DNA for the CDR3 is TGTGCCAGCAGCCTCAGGTCGAACACTGAAGCTTTCTTT. The chain is built from TRBV12-3 or TRBV12-4 and TRBJ1-1, with D unresolved. V was cut by 6 bases and J by 1 base, with 9 bases left in between. CDR3 length equals 13 residues.

CDR3 sequence: CASGNWATDTQYF. The CDR3 DNA is TGTGCTAGTGGGAACTGGGCCACAGATACGCAGTATTTT. The genes are TRBV12-5 and TRBJ2-3; no firm D call. V lost 6 bases and J lost 2, with 9 bases in between. CDR3 length equals 13 residues. Looked up from germline, CDR1 is LGHNT and CDR2 is FRNRAP.

The V and J genes are TRBV10-3 and TRBJ2-1; 10 bases map to TRBD2. The germline V gene encodes CDR1 ENHRY and CDR2 SYGVKD. Germline trimming cut 10 bases from V and 9 bases from J; bases unmatched to any gene: 9. CDR3 length equals 13 residues. DNA of the CDR3: TGTGCCACTAGACTAGCGGGTAACGGTGAGCAGTTCTTC. Translation gives CATRLAGNGEQFF.

J is TRBJ2-1 and V is TRBV6-5, with D hard to call. V lost 3 bases to trimming and J lost 5 bases, with 5 bases between them. The CDR3 runs 12 residues. Germline CDR1 MNHEY, CDR2 SVGAGI. The CDR3 here is CASSYTDNEQFF. CDR3 DNA: TGTGCCAGCAGTTATACAGACAATGAGCAGTTCTTC.

This chain links TRBV20-1 with TRBJ1-2; tentatively, D is TRBD1 (5 bases). The CDR3 sequence is 11 residues long. Germline values: CDR1 DFQATT, CDR2 SNEGSKA (reference sequence). Trimming shortened V by 4 bases and J by 8 bases, and 11 bases separated the two germline ends. The CDR3 is CSANSGVGYTF. In DNA form, the CDR3 reads TGCAGTGCTAACTCGGGGGTAGGCTACACCTTC.

The chain joins TRBV19 to TRBJ2-1, with 10 bases matching TRBD1. V was clipped by 7 bases and J by 6 bases; unmatched bases: 6. There are 14 residues in the CDR3. The germline V gene encodes CDR1 LNHDA and CDR2 SQIVND (reference sequence). The CDR3 spells CASNRRDRGNEQFF. The CDR3 DNA follows: TGTGCCAGTAACCGAAGGGACAGGGGCAATGAGCAGTTCTTC. Looking up the rest from reference TRBV19 and TRBJ2-1 gives the full variable domain: DGGITQSPKYLFRKEGQNVTLSCEQNLNHDAMYWYRQDPGQGLRLIYYSQIVNDFQKGDIAEGYSVSREKKESFPLTVTSAQKNPTAFYLCASNRRDRGNEQFFGPGTRLTVL.

The V and J genes are TRBV19 and TRBJ1-6; D not certain. V was pared by 5 bases and J by 14 bases, with 13 bases between. The CDR3 runs to 12 residues. Germline V lookup: CDR1 LNHDA, CDR2 SQIVND (reference sequence). The chain's CDR3 is CASSSSGETLHF. The CDR3 DNA reads TGTGCCAGTAGTTCCTCGGGAGAGACCCTCCACTTT.

The gene calls are TRBV11-3 and TRBJ1-1; TRBD1 aligns across 7 bases. The ends lost 7 bases at V and 4 bases at J; junction bases unmatched: 9. CDR3 length equals 14 residues. Germline V gene data show CDR1 as SGHNT and CDR2 as YENEEA. CDR3 DNA sequence: TGTGCCAGCACCATGCAACAGGGGACCACTGAAGCTTTCTTT. Protein sequence: CASTMQQGTTEAFF.

In its sample, this clone was seen a few times. The V and J genes are TRBV2 and TRBJ1-2; TRBD1 matches 7 bases. Germline V CDR1 and CDR2: SNHLY, FYNNEI. V shed 5 bases and J 7 bases; nucleotides not matched to a gene: 10. This CDR3 has 14 amino acids. CDR3 region: CASSYRGYGSGYTF. CDR3 in DNA: TGTGCCAGCAGTTACAGGGGTTACGGCAGTGGCTACACCTTC.

The chain combines TRBV9 with TRBJ1-4; a weak D match, TRBD1 (5 bases). V was clipped by 4 bases and J by 6 bases, with 19 bases between them. Germline V gene data show CDR1 as SGDLS and CDR2 as YYNGEE. This CDR3 is built from 16 residues. CDR3 nucleotides: TGTGCCAGCAGCCCAGGGTCAGGAGCAGCCCATGAAAAACTGTTTTTT. The encoded protein is CASSPGSGAAHEKLFF.

The chain couples TRBV5-5 to TRBJ1-2; D possibly corresponds to TRBD1 (6 bases). Trimming cost V 0 bases and J 4 bases, with 10 bases left between them. CDR1 SGHKS and CDR2 YYEKEE come from the germline V gene (reference sequence). This CDR3 region has 14 residues. The CDR3 bases are TGTGCCAGCAGCTTGGGGGGGCCGGGCTATGGCTACACCTTC. This encodes CASSLGGPGYGYTF.

The chain links TRBV19 to TRBJ2-1; 7 nucleotides agree with TRBD1. The V and J ends lost 6 bases and 9 bases, in that order; junction bases with no gene match: 8. The CDR3 covers 13 residues. Germline CDR1 LNHDA, CDR2 SQIVND (reference sequence). The CDR3 loop reads CASSPGAGGEQFF. The CDR3 DNA is TGTGCCAGTAGCCCAGGGGCAGGGGGTGAGCAGTTCTTC.

The chain has TRBV5-6 and TRBJ1-2, with D possibly being TRBD1 (6 bases). The germline V gene encodes CDR1 SGHDT and CDR2 YYEEEE. Trimming cost V 1 base and J 8 bases, with 12 bases left between them. The CDR3 sequence is 13 residues long. CDR3 loop: CASSLTQGRGYTF. CDR3 coding DNA: TGTGCCAGCAGCTTGACACAGGGCAGGGGCTACACCTTC.

This clone is categorized as medium-sized. This rearrangement joins TRBV11-2 to TRBJ2-7; tentatively, D is TRBD1 (6 bases). The CDR3 is made up of 17 amino acids. V gave up 2 bases and J gave up 2 bases, with 19 bases separating them. Germline CDR1 SGHAT, CDR2 FQNNGV. CDR3 coding DNA: TGTGCCAGCAGCTTAAAGGGGGAAAGGACAGCAACCTACGAGCAGTACTTC. Translation: CASSLKGERTATYEQYF.

The gene calls are TRBV18 and TRBJ1-1; 8 bases align to TRBD1. Unmatched junction bases numbered 5, after V lost 1 base and J lost 4 bases. Germline CDR1 reads KGHSH; CDR2 reads LQKENI. CDR3 length equals 15 residues. The CDR3 is CASSPQQGEGTEAFF. The CDR3 bases are TGTGCCAGCTCACCACAACAGGGGGAAGGCACTGAAGCTTTCTTT.

The rearrangement uses TRBV18 and TRBJ1-1; the D gene is possibly TRBD1 (6 bases). Germline assignment: CDR1 KGHSH and CDR2 LQKENI. Trimming pared 2 bases from V and 0 bases from J, leaving 16 bases between. CDR3 length: 17 residues. The CDR3 loop is CASSPRRGTGMNTEAFF. CDR3 bases: TGTGCCAGCTCACCAAGGCGAGGAACAGGGATGAACACTGAAGCTTTCTTT.

This chain connects TRBV2 to TRBJ1-5; perhaps TRBD1 as D (6 bases). Germline V CDR1 and CDR2: SNHLY, FYNNEI. Trimming pared 4 bases from V and 3 bases from J, leaving 10 bases between. The CDR3 is 14 residues long. CDR3 in amino acids: CASSVHRVNQPQHF. CDR3 nucleotide sequence: TGTGCCAGCAGTGTACACAGGGTCAATCAGCCCCAGCATTTT.